This record concerns one TCR beta chain sequence. This clone was seen only a few times. Its target antigen remains unknown. Base qualities are not recorded, but no much larger clone differs from it by a single base. Collaborating institutions collected whole blood in K2EDTA tubes following their own protocols. Collaborator samples were shipped for TCRbeta analysis as frozen whole blood, isolated PBMCs, or DNA extracted from either sample type. The data were obtained in a study of blood T cell repertoires in COVID-19 (dated by TCRdb to the early 2020s). As for the study more broadly: Collaborator samples came from the United States, Italy and Spain and covered acute and convalescent phases of COVID-19. The prospective study material was composed of cDNA or gDNA derived from T cells, B-cell-depleted T cells, or PBMCs. The dataset comprised deeply sampled blood TCRbeta repertoires from subjects exposed to, actively infected with, or recovered from COVID-19. The repertoires were made available in a free public database intended to serve as a resource for research on the immune response to SARS-CoV-2. The samples were drawn from the first 160 participants of the ongoing ImmuneRACE study and from more than 1,000 subjects provided by 6 global collaborators. Nearly every sample came with metadata listing a de-identified subject ID, COVID-19 status, age in years and sex. Where HLA class I and class II types were available, the types were taken from metadata supplied by the sample provider, not from assay-based typing. What the authors observed across the whole study: The quantity of clinical and demographic metadata differed by source and by participant and was supplied without curation.

TCRbeta CDR3 regions were amplified from genomic DNA using the immunoSEQ Assay, a bias-controlled multiplex PCR. In the original analysis: Nucleated cell counts per sample were estimated from amplification of reference gene primers within the assay. To quantify the absolute abundance of each unique TCRbeta CDR3 rearrangement, sequence reads were collapsed and filtered. Productive Simpson clonality was computed per sample as the square root of Simpson's diversity index over productive rearrangements. TCRdb carries this immuneACCESS record with in-frame sequences only. Its versions omit some clonotypes, under half of them owing to an unresolved V gene in the studies checked, with the rest unexplained. V, J and clone size are those of that table, while D and trimming were read from the DNA. The sample includes approximately 26,000 clones, with about 91% observed a single time. The ten largest clones capture 2.1% of the sample.

The source is a human donor in a cohort sampled during active COVID-19. Sequencing used peripheral blood.

The DNA is TGCGCCAGCAGTGATCAGCGATCCCTTACCAGAGGGGGCTACACCTTC. Translated, it gives CASSDQRSLTRGGYTF. The rearrangement joined TRBV10-1 to TRBJ1-2; no D gene can be assigned with confidence. The CDR3 has 16 amino acids, counting the end cysteine and phenylalanine. The sequence is cut down to CDR3 DNA, 48 bases in frame from base 1. Trimming takes 3 bases from V and 8 bases from J, and the germline ends sit 22 bases apart. As encoded in the germline V gene (reference sequence), CDR1 is WNHNN while CDR2 is SYGVQD.